The TCR beta chain under discussion was sequenced for a study of shared clonotypes between healthy human individuals. Genomic DNA of every subset was divided equally among multiple immunoSEQ plates. On sorted subsets, replicate PCRs used 200 to 250 ng DNA, or tens of thousands of T cell genomes. The protocol was immunoSEQ multiplex PCR, while the TCRdb copy is restricted to in-frame clones and leaves out a portion. The repertoire holds 2 million to 2.5 million clones, with roughly 95% as singletons. CDR1 and CDR2 (germline): SEHNR, FQNEAQ (reference sequence). There are 14 residues in the CDR3. V was clipped by 3 bases and J by 2 bases, with 9 bases between them. HIV-negative, healthy adults without recent acute infections or vaccinations were the donors. Broader study findings: Researchers found naive subsets generally carried larger estimated richness than memory subsets.

To note about this clone: Its antigen is currently unknown.

The chain carries TRBV7-9 and TRBJ2-3; D is uncertain. Sequenced: naive CD4+ T cells sorted from blood. Subset: CD45RA+ positively selected. This clonotype was sampled from a man younger than 35 in good health. The CDR3 nucleotides are TGTGCCAGCAGCTTTCAGGTCTACACAGATACGCAGTATTTT. Its translation: CASSFQVYTDTQYF.